What follows are 4 T cell receptor beta chains derived from one specimen sequenced in a study of cytomegalovirus exposure and HLA in healthy donors. Primers for the PCR totalled 60 Vbeta and 13 Jbeta. Generated by immunoSEQ multiplex PCR, the TCRdb table keeps only in-frame clones and is missing some. The repertoire consists of approximately 190,000 clones, with just under 70% occurring once and the leading ten covering roughly 2.5%. The specimen sequenced was PBMCs. The receptors here all came from a middle-aged man in good health and CMV-seropositive.

The rearrangement joins TRBV9 to TRBJ2-5; 9 bases are a match to TRBD1. Trimming at V came to 2 bases and at J to 0 bases, leaving 5 bases not matched to a gene. This CDR3 spans 16 amino acids. Germline assignment: CDR1 SGDLS and CDR2 YYNGEE. This CDR3 is CASSVRTGANQETQYF. The CDR3 nucleotides are TGTGCCAGCAGCGTCCGGACAGGGGCGAACCAAGAGACCCAGTACTTC.

This chain connects TRBV5-1 to TRBJ2-2, with 12 bases lining up with TRBD2. The CDR3 is made up of 16 amino acids. Germline CDR1 SGHRS, CDR2 YFSETQ. The V gene end was trimmed by 0 bases and the J gene end by 5 bases; junction bases not matched to a gene: 2. The CDR3, as DNA: TGCGCCAGCAGCTTGGGAGGACTAGCGGGGACCGGGGAGCTGTTTTTT. Translated, it gives CASSLGGLAGTGELFF.

This sequence joins TRBV6-5 and TRBJ1-2; D is ambiguous. Germline lookup yields CDR1 MNHEY and CDR2 SVGAGI. V dropped 4 bases and J dropped 8 bases, with 17 bases sitting between them. The CDR3 runs 14 residues. CDR3 region: CASSLRGYLRGYTF. The CDR3 coding sequence is TGTGCCAGCAGTTTACGAGGGTATCTTAGAGGCTACACCTTC.

This clone showed up just a few times. J is TRBJ1-1 and V is TRBV6-6; D is ambiguous. V was clipped by 6 bases and J by 8 bases, with 13 bases between them. The length of the CDR3 is 12 residues. Germline V gene data show CDR1 as MNHNY and CDR2 as SVGAGI (reference sequence). DNA of the CDR3: TGTGCCAGCAGCCGCGGGGAGCTCGAAGCTTTCTTT. As protein: CASSRGELEAFF.